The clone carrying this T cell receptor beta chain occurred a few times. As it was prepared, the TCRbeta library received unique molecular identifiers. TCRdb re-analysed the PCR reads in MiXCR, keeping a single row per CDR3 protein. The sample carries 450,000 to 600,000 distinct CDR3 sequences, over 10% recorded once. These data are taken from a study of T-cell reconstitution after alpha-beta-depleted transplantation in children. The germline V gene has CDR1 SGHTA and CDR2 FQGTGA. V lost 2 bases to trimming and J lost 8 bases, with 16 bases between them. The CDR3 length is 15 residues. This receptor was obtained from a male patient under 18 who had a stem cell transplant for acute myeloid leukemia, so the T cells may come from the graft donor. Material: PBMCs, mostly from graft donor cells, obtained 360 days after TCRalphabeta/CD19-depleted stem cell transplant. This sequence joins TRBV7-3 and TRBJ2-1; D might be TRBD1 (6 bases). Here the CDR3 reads CASSLVGTGYHEQFF. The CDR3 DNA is TGTGCCAGCAGCTTAGTCGGCACAGGGTATCATGAGCAGTTCTTC.